This T cell receptor beta chain was captured in a study of T cells in Graves' hyperthyroidism and ophthalmopathy. General observations from the study: In blood, most of the thyroid clonotypes expanded above 0.001 were also present.

Patients were aged 18 to 65, had disease duration under 2 months, and had newly diagnosed hyperthyroidism. Progressors' blood was drawn at hyperthyroidism diagnosis, before ophthalmopathy symptoms. The source material, RNA transcripts, was used to amplify TCR beta CDR3 regions. The HTBI primer set served for first-round RT-PCR of the TCR CDR3. Each CDR3 protein gets one entry after TCRdb re-called the multiplex PCR reads with MiXCR. The sample lists roughly 160,000 distinct CDR3 sequences; around 8.9% were seen once. This clonotype was recorded many times. Its cognate antigen is unknown. The sample taken for sequencing was blood. This receptor was identified in a woman aged 18-29 years with Graves' hyperthyroidism that later progressed to Graves' ophthalmopathy.

Written as DNA, the CDR3 is TGCAGTGCTAGAGTGTTAGGAGGGTCTGAAGCTTTCTTT. Its translation is CSARVLGGSEAFF. V gene TRBV20-1 combines with J gene TRBJ1-1, with D uncertain. V gave up 1 base and J gave up 6 bases, with 12 bases separating them. The CDR3 covers 13 residues. Per germline, CDR1 DFQATT and CDR2 SNEGSKA (reference sequence).